This T cell receptor (beta chain) was found in a study of cytomegalovirus exposure and HLA in healthy donors. CDR1 SGHTA and CDR2 FQGTGA come from the germline V gene. CDR3 length: 14 residues. V lost 4 bases, J lost 9 bases, and 2 bases stayed unmatched. Researchers ran the PCR with 60 Vbeta and 13 Jbeta primers. Only in-frame clones appear in the TCRdb table, and some are missing; sequencing was by immunoSEQ multiplex PCR. The repertoire holds about 38,000 clones, with around three fifths as singletons. This chain joins TRBV7-3 and TRBJ2-1, with 14 nucleotides matching TRBD2. The source material was PBMCs. The sequence was collected from a man aged 50-60 years in good health and CMV-seropositive. This chain's CDR3 is CASSWTSGGFEQFF. The CDR3, as DNA: TGTGCCAGCAGCTGGACTAGCGGGGGGTTTGAGCAGTTCTTC.